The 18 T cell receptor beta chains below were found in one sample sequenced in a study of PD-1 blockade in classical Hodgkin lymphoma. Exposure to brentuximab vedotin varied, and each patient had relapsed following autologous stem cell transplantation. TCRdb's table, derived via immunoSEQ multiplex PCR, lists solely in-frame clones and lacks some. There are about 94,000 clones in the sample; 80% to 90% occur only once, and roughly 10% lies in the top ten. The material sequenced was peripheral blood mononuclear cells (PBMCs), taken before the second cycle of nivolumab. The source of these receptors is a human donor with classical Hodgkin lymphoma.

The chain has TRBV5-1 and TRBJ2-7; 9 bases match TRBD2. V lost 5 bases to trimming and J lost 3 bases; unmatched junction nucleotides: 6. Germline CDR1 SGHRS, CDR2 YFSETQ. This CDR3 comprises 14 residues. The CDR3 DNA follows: TGCGCCAGCAGTCTGAGTAGCGGGGGCTACGAGCAGTACTTC. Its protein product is CASSLSSGGYEQYF.

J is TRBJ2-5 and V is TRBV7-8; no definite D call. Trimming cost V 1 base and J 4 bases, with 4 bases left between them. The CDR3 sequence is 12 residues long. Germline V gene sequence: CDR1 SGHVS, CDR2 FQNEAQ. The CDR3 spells CASSLGLETQYF. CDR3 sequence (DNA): TGTGCCAGCAGCTTAGGCTTAGAGACCCAGTACTTC.

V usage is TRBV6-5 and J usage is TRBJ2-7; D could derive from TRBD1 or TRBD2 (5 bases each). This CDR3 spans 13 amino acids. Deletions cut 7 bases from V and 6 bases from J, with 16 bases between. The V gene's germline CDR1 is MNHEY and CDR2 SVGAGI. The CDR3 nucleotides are TGTGCCAGCAATCGGGAAGGGGACCGCGAGCAGTACTTC. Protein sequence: CASNREGDREQYF.

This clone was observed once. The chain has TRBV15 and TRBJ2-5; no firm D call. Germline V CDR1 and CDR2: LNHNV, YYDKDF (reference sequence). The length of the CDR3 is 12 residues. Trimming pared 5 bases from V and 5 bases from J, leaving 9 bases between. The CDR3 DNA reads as TGTGCCACCAGCGCTCCGGGTGAGACCCAGTACTTC. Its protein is CATSAPGETQYF. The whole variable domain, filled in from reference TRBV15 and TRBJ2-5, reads DAMVIQNPRYQVTQFGKPVTLSCSQTLNHNVMYWYQQKSSQAPKLLFHYYDKDFNNEADTPDNFQSRRPNTSFCFLDIRSPGLGDTAMYLCATSAPGETQYFGPGTRLLVL.

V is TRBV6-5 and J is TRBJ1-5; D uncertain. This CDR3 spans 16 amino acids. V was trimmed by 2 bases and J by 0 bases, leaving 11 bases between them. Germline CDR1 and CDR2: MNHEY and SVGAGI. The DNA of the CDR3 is TGTGCCAGCAGTTACCCGGGCAGCCCTAGCAATCAGCCCCAGCATTTT. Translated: CASSYPGSPSNQPQHF.

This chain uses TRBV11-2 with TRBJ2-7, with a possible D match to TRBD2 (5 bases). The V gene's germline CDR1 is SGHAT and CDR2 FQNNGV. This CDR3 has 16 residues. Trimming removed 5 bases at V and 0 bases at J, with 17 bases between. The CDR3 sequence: CASSITGIFDSYEQYF. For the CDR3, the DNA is TGTGCCAGCAGCATCACCGGGATCTTCGACTCCTACGAGCAGTACTTC.

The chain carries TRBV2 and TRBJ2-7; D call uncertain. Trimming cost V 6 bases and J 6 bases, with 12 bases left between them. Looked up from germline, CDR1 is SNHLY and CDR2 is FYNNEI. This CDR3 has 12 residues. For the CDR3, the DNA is TGTGCCAGCAGCACCTCTTCGAGCGAGCAGTACTTC. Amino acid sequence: CASSTSSSEQYF. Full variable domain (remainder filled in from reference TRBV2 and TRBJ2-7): EPEVTQTPSHQVTQMGQEVILRCVPISNHLYFYWYRQILGQKVEFLVSFYNNEISEKSEIFDDQFSVERPDGSNFTLKIRSTKLEDSAMYFCASSTSSSEQYFGPGTRLTVT.

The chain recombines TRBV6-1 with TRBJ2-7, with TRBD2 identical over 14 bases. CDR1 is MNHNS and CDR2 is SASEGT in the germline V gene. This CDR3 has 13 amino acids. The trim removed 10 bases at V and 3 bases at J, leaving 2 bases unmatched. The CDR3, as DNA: TGTGCCACCGGACTAGCGGGAGGCTACGAGCAGTACTTC. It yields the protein CATGLAGGYEQYF.

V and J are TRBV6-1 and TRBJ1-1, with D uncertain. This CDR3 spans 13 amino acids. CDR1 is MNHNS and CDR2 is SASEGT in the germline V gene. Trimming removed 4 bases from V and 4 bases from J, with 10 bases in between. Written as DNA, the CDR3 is TGTGCCAGCAGTGTCCTGCTGAGCACTGAAGCTTTCTTT. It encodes CASSVLLSTEAFF.

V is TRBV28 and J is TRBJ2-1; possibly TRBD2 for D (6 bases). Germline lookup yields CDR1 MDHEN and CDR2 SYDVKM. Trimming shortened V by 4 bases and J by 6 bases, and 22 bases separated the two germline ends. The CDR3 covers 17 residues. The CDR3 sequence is CASSSARRLVRGNEQFF. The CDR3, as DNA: TGTGCCAGCAGTTCCGCCCGACGACTAGTTAGGGGCAATGAGCAGTTCTTC.

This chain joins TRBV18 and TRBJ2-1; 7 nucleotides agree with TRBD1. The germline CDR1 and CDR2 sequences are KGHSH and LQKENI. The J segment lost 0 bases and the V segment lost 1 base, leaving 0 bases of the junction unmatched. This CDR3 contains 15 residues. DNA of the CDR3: TGTGCCAGCTCACCACGGACAGGCTCCTACAATGAGCAGTTCTTC. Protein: CASSPRTGSYNEQFF.

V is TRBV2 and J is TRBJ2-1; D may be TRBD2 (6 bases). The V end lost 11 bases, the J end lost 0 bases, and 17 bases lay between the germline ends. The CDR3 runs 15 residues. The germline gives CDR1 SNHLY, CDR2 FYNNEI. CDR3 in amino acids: CASLGRMSSYNEQFF. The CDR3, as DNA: TGTGCCTCTTTGGGGAGGATGAGCTCCTACAATGAGCAGTTCTTC.

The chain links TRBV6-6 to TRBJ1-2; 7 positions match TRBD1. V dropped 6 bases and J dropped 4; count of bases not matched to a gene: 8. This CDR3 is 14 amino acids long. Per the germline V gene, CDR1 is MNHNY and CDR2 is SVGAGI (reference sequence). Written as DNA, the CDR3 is TGTGCCAGCAGCCCTGACAGGGAAGTCTATGGCTACACCTTC. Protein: CASSPDREVYGYTF.

The CDR3, as DNA: TGCGCCAGCAGTGATATCAACACAGATACGCAGTATTTT. This codes for CASSDINTDTQYF. The genes are TRBV10-1 and TRBJ2-3; D uncertain. The CDR3 extends over 13 amino acids. Looked up from germline, CDR1 is WNHNN and CDR2 is SYGVQD (reference sequence). Deletions cut 3 bases from V and 2 bases from J, with 6 bases between.

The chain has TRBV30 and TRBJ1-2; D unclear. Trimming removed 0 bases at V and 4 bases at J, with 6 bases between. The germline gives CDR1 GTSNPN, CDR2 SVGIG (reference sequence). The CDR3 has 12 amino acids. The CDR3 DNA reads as TGTGCCTGGAGTGTAGGAGGCTATGGCTACACCTTC. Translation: CAWSVGGYGYTF.

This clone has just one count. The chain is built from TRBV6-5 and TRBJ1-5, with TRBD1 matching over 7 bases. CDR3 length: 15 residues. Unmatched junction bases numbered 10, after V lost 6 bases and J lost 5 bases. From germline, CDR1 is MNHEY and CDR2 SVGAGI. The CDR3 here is CASRDRDSGDQPQHF. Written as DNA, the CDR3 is TGTGCCAGCAGGGACCGGGACAGTGGGGATCAGCCCCAGCATTTT.

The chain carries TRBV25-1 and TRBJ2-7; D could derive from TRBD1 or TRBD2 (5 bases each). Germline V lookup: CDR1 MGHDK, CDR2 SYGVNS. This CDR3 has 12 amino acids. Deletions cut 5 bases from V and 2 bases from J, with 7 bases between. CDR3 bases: TGTGCCAGCAGTAGGGACCCCTACGAGCAGTACTTC. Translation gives CASSRDPYEQYF.

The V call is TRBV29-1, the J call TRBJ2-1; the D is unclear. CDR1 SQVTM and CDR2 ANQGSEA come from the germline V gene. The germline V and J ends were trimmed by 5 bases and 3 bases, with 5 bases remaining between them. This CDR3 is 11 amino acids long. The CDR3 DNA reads TGCAGCGTTCCCCGCTACAATGAGCAGTTCTTC. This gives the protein CSVPRYNEQFF.